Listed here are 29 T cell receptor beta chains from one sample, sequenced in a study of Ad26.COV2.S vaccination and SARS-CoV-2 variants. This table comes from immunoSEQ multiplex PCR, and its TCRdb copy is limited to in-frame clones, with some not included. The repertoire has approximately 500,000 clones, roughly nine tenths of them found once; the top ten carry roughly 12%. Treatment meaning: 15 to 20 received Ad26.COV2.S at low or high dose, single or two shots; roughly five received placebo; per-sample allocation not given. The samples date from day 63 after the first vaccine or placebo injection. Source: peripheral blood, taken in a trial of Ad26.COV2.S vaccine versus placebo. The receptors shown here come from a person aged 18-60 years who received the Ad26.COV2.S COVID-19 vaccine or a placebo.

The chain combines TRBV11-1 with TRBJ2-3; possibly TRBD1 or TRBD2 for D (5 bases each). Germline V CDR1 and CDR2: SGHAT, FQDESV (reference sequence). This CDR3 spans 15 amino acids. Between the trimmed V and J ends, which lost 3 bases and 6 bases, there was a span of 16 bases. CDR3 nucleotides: TGTGCCAGCAGCTTTGGTAGAGGGACGCCGGATACGCAGTATTTT. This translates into CASSFGRGTPDTQYF.

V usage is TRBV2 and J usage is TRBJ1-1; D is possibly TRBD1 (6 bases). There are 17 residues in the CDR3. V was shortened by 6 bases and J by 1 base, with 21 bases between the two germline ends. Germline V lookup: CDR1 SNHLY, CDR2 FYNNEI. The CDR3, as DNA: TGTGCCAGCAGCGGGGGCGGGACGGCGGACCGGAACACTGAAGCTTTCTTT. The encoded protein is CASSGGGTADRNTEAFF.

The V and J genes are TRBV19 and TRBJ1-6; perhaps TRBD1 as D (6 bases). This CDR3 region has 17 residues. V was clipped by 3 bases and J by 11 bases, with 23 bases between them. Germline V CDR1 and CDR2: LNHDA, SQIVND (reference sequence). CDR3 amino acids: CASSILARAVEGAPLHF. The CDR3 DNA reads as TGTGCCAGTAGTATTCTCGCTCGCGCGGTAGAGGGGGCACCCCTCCACTTT. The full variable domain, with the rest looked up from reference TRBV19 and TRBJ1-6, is DGGITQSPKYLFRKEGQNVTLSCEQNLNHDAMYWYRQDPGQGLRLIYYSQIVNDFQKGDIAEGYSVSREKKESFPLTVTSAQKNPTAFYLCASSILARAVEGAPLHFGNGTRLTVT.

CDR3 DNA: TGTGCCAGCAGTGAAAACCGACCGGGACAGGGTAGTACCGGGGAGCTGTTTTTT. It specifies CASSENRPGQGSTGELFF. The chain recombines TRBV6-1 with TRBJ2-2; 9 nucleotides agree with TRBD1. Germline-derived CDR1 and CDR2 are MNHNS and SASEGT. The CDR3 consists of 18 residues. The ends lost 2 bases at V and 5 bases at J; junction bases unmatched: 12.

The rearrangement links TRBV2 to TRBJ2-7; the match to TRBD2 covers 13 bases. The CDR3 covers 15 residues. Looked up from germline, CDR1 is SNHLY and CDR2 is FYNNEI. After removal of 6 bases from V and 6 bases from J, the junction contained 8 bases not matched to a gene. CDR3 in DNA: TGTGCCAGCAGCCCCAGGACTAGCGGGAGTCTCGAGCAGTACTTC. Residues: CASSPRTSGSLEQYF.

The CDR3 here is CATSPGASAGDEQYF. The CDR3 DNA follows: TGTGCCACCAGTCCTGGGGCTAGCGCGGGCGACGAGCAGTACTTC. V is TRBV24-1 and J is TRBJ2-7; possible D gene TRBD2, 6 bases. The CDR3 has 15 amino acids. V was shortened by 6 bases and J by 5 bases, with 19 bases between the two germline ends. CDR1 KGHDR and CDR2 SFDVKD come from the germline V gene.

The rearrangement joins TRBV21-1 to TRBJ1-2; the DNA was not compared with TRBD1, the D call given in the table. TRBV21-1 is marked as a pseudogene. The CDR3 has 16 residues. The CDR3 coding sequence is TGTGCCAGCAGCAAAGGAAGGACAGGGGTGATGCGGGGCTACACCTTC. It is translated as CASSKGRTGVMRGYTF.

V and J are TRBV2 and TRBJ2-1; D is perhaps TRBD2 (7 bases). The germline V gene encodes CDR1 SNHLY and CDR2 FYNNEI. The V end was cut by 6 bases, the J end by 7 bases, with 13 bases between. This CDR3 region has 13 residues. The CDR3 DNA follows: TGTGCCAGCAGGTTCGGGGGGCGGAATGAGCAGTTCTTC. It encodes CASRFGGRNEQFF.

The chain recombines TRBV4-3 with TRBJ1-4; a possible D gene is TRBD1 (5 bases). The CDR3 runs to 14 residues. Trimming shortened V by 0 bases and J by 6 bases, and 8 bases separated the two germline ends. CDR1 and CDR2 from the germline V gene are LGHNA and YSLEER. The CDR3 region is CASSQDTGDEKLFF. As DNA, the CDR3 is TGCGCCAGCAGCCAAGATACGGGGGATGAAAAACTGTTTTTT.

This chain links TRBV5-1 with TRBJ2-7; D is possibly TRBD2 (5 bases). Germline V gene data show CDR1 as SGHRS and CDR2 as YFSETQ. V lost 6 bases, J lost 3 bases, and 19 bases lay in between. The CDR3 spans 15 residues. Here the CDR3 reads CASIGSGCINYEQYF. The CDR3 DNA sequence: TGCGCCAGCATCGGATCGGGGTGTATCAACTACGAGCAGTACTTC.

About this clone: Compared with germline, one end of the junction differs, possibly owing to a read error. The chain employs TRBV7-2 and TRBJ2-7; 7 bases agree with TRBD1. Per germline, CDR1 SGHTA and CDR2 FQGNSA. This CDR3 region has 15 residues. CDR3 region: CASTLGGVTSYEQYF. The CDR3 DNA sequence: TGTGCCAGCACCTTAGGGGGCGTGACTTCCTACGAGCAGTACTTC.

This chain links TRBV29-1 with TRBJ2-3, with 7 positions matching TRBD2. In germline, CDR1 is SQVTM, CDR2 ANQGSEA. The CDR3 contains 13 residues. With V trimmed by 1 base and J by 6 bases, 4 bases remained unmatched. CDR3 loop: CSVEVRTRDTQYF. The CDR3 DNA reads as TGCAGCGTTGAAGTGAGGACTAGGGATACGCAGTATTTT.

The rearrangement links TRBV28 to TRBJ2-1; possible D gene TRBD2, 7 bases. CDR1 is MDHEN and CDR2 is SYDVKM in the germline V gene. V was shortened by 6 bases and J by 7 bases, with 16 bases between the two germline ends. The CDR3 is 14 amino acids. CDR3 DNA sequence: TGTGCCAGCAGCATAGTAGGGAGGGGGAATGAGCAGTTCTTC. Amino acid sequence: CASSIVGRGNEQFF.

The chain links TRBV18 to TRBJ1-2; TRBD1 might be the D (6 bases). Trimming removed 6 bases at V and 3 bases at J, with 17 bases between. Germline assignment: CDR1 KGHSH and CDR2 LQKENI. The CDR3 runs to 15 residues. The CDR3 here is CASSTLGGADYGYTF. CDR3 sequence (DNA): TGTGCCAGCTCTACATTAGGGGGGGCTGACTATGGCTACACCTTC.

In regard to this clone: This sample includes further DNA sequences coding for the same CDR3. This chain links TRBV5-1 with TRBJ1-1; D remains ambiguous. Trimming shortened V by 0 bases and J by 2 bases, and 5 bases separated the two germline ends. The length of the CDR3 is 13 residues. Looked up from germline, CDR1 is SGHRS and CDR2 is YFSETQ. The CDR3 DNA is TGCGCCAGCAGCTTGGCGCGAAACACTGAAGCTTTCTTT. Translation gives CASSLARNTEAFF. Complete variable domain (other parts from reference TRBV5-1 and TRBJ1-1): KAGVTQTPRYLIKTRGQQVTLSCSPISGHRSVSWYQQTPGQGLQFLFEYFSETQRNKGNFPGRFSGRQFSNSRSEMNVSTLELGDSALYLCASSLARNTEAFFGQGTRLTVV.

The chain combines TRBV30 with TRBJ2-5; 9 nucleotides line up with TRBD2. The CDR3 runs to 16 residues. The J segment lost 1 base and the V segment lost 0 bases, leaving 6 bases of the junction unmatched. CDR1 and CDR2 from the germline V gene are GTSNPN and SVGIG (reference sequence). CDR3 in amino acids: CAWSVRLAVIQETQYF. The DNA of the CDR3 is TGTGCCTGGAGTGTAAGACTAGCGGTAATCCAAGAGACCCAGTACTTC.

For the CDR3, the DNA is TGTGCCAGCAGCCCACCCGGGACAGGATACTACGAGCAGTACTTC. Translated: CASSPPGTGYYEQYF. V usage is TRBV5-4 and J usage is TRBJ2-7; 8 bases align to TRBD1. Germline V lookup: CDR1 SGHNT, CDR2 YYREEE (reference sequence). The CDR3 spans 15 residues. V lost 4 bases, J lost 3 bases, and 9 bases stayed unmatched. The whole variable domain, remainder taken from reference TRBV5-4 and TRBJ2-7, is ETGVTQSPTHLIKTRGQQVTLRCSSQSGHNTVSWYQQALGQGPQFIFQYYREEENGRGNFPPRFSGLQFPNYSSELNVNALELDDSALYLCASSPPGTGYYEQYFGPGTRLTVT.

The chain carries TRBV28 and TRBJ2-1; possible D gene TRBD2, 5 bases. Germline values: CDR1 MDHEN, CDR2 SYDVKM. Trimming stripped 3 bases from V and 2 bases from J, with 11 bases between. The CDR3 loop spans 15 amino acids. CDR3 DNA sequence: TGTGCCAGCAGTTTCCCGGACTTGGCCTACAATGAGCAGTTCTTC. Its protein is CASSFPDLAYNEQFF.

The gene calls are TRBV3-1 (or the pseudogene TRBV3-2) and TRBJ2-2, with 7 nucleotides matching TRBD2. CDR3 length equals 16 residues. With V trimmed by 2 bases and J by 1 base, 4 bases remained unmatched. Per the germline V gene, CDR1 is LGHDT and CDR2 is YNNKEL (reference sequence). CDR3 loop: CASSQRLAGNTGELFF. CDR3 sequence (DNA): TGTGCCAGCAGCCAAAGACTAGCAGGGAACACCGGGGAGCTGTTTTTT.

The CDR3 coding sequence is TGCGCCAGCAGCCAATCCGACAGGGTCGGTGGCTACACCTTC. Amino acids: CASSQSDRVGGYTF. The rearrangement links TRBV4-1 to TRBJ1-2, with 7 bases lining up with TRBD1. The V segment lost 2 bases and the J segment 7 bases; nucleotides outside the gene matches: 7. The V gene's germline CDR1 is MGHRA and CDR2 YSYEKL. This CDR3 comprises 14 residues.

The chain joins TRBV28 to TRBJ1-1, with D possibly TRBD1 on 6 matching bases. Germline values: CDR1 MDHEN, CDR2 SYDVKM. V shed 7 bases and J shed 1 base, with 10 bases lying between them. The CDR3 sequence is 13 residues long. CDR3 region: CASTDRRNTEAFF. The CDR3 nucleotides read TGTGCCAGCACTGACAGGAGGAACACTGAAGCTTTCTTT.

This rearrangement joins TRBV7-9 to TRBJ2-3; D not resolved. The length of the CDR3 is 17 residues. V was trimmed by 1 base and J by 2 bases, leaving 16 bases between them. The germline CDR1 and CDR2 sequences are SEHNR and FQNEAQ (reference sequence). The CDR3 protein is CASSLVRVAASTDTQYF. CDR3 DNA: TGTGCCAGCAGCTTAGTCCGTGTGGCAGCCTCCACAGATACGCAGTATTTT. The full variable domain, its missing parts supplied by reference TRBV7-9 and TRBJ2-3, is DTGVSQNPRHKITKRGQNVTFRCDPISEHNRLYWYRQTLGQGPEFLTYFQNEAQLEKSRLLSDRFSAERPKGSFSTLEIQRTEQGDSAMYLCASSLVRVAASTDTQYFGPGTRLTVL.

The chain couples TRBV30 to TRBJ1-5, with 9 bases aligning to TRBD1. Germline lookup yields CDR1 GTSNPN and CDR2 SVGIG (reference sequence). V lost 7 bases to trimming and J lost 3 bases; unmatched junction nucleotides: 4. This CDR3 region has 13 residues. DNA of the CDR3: TGTGCCTTACAGGGGGCCGCCAATCAGCCCCAGCATTTT. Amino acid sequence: CALQGAANQPQHF.

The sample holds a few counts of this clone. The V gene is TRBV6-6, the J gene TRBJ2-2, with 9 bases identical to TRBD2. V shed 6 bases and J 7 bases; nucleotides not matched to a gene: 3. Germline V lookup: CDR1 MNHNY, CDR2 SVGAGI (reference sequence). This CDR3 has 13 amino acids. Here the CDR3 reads CASSLSGSGELFF. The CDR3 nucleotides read TGTGCCAGCAGCCTTAGCGGGAGCGGGGAGCTGTTTTTT.

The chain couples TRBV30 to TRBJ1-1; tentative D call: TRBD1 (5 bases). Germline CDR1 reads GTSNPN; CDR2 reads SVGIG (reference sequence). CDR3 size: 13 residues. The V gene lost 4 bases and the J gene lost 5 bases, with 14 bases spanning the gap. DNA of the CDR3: TGTGCCTGGATACTGGGGCCCAGGACTGAAGCTTTCTTT. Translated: CAWILGPRTEAFF.

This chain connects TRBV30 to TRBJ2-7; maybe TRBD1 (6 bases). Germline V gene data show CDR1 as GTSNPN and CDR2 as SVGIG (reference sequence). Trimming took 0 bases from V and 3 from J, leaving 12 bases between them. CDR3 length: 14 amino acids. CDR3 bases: TGTGCCTGGAGTGTACGGAACAGGGACTACGAGCAGTACTTC. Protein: CAWSVRNRDYEQYF.

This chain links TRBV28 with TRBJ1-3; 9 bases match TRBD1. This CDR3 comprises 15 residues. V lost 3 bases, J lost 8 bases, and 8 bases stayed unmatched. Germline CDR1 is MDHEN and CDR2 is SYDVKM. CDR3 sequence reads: CASSFGGTGLDTIYF. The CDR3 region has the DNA TGTGCCAGCAGTTTTGGGGGGACAGGGCTGGACACCATATATTTT.

The CDR3 sequence is CASSQASGGLQETQYF. The CDR3 DNA is TGCGCCAGCAGCCAAGCAAGCGGGGGCCTCCAAGAGACCCAGTACTTC. This chain uses TRBV4-1 with TRBJ2-5, with TRBD2 matching over 8 bases. The CDR3 has 16 amino acids. Germline trimming cut 1 base from V and 1 base from J; bases unmatched to any gene: 5. Germline CDR1 MGHRA, CDR2 YSYEKL.

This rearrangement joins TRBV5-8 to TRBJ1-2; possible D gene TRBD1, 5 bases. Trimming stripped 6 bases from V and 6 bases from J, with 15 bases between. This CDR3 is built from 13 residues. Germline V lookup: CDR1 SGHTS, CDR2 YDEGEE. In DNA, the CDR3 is TGTGCCAGCACAATACGAAGGGGCGATGGCTACACCTTC. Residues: CASTIRRGDGYTF.